The rows below give T cell receptor beta chains drawn from one sample of a study of CD8+ T cells in alopecia areata. Data came from immunoSEQ multiplex PCR; TCRdb stores just in-frame clones and leaves some out. The table has under 200,000 clones, around three fifths seen once; the top ten hold 14%. The sequencing used CD4+ T cells sorted from blood, collected at week 24, from a patient treated with tofacitinib. Receptors originate from a human donor with alopecia areata. Each CDR3 is given with its conserved first and last residue. D genes are given only for firm matches. Rows give clone size only sometimes, using once, few, many, or a class for an expanded clone.

d_call: .
v_call: TRBV7-2
clone_size: few
j_call: TRBJ2-2
cdr3_aa: CASSLTGPGTGELFF
cdr3_nt: TGTGCCAGCAGCTTAACGGGGCCAGGGACCGGGGAGCTGTTTTTT

d_call: .
v_call: TRBV18
clone_size: few
j_call: TRBJ2-7
cdr3_aa: CASSPLGEKREQYF
cdr3_nt: TGTGCCAGCTCACCACTCGGGGAGAAGCGTGAGCAGTACTTC

d_call: TRBD1
v_call: TRBV5-1
clone_size: few
j_call: TRBJ1-5
cdr3_aa: CASSVDRGGQPQHF
cdr3_nt: TGCGCCAGCAGCGTGGACAGGGGCGGCCAGCCCCAGCATTTT

d_call: .
v_call: TRBV29-1
clone_size: .
j_call: TRBJ2-7
cdr3_aa: CSATGSFEQYF
cdr3_nt: TGCAGCGCCACGGGTTCCTTCGAGCAGTACTTC

d_call: .
v_call: TRBV2
clone_size: once
j_call: TRBJ1-1
cdr3_aa: CASSEYWGQAFF
cdr3_nt: TGTGCCAGCAGTGAATACTGGGGGCAAGCTTTCTTT

d_call: TRBD2
v_call: TRBV6-1
clone_size: few
j_call: TRBJ2-1
cdr3_aa: CASSDPLAGGSYNEQFF
cdr3_nt: TGTGCCAGCAGTGACCCACTAGCGGGGGGTTCCTACAATGAGCAGTTCTTC

d_call: .
v_call: TRBV5-1
clone_size: .
j_call: TRBJ2-7
cdr3_aa: CASSAGNPPYEQYF
cdr3_nt: TGCGCCAGCAGCGCGGGGAACCCCCCCTACGAGCAGTACTTC

d_call: TRBD1
v_call: TRBV28
clone_size: .
j_call: TRBJ2-1
cdr3_aa: CASSLFGQGFYNEQFF
cdr3_nt: TGTGCCAGCAGTTTATTTGGACAGGGATTCTACAATGAGCAGTTCTTC

d_call: .
v_call: TRBV29-1
clone_size: .
j_call: TRBJ2-7
cdr3_aa: CSVKDKSGEQYF
cdr3_nt: TGCAGCGTTAAAGATAAGTCGGGCGAGCAGTACTTC

d_call: TRBD1
v_call: TRBV5-1
clone_size: .
j_call: TRBJ2-5
cdr3_aa: CASSLLSRGQETQYF
cdr3_nt: TGCGCCAGCAGCTTGTTGTCCAGGGGGCAAGAGACCCAGTACTTC

d_call: TRBD1
v_call: TRBV19
clone_size: .
j_call: TRBJ2-5
cdr3_aa: CASSIGGQRQETQYF
cdr3_nt: TGTGCCAGTAGTATAGGGGGACAGAGACAAGAGACCCAGTACTTC

d_call: .
v_call: TRBV7-6
clone_size: few
j_call: TRBJ2-7
cdr3_aa: CASTLGGESYEQYF
cdr3_nt: TGTGCCAGCACCCTAGGAGGGGAATCCTACGAGCAGTACTTC

d_call: .
v_call: TRBV29-1
clone_size: .
j_call: TRBJ1-1
cdr3_aa: CSVVRGQDTEAFF
cdr3_nt: TGCAGCGTCGTCCGAGGGCAGGACACTGAAGCTTTCTTT

d_call: TRBD1
v_call: TRBV7-9
clone_size: few
j_call: TRBJ1-2
cdr3_aa: CASSPGQASFRGYTF
cdr3_nt: TGTGCCAGCAGCCCGGGACAGGCTTCTTTCCGTGGCTACACCTTC

d_call: .
v_call: TRBV30
clone_size: .
j_call: TRBJ1-6
cdr3_aa: CARQANNSPLHF
cdr3_nt: TGTGCCAGACAGGCAAATAATTCACCCCTCCACTTT

d_call: .
v_call: TRBV29-1
clone_size: once
j_call: TRBJ2-5
cdr3_aa: CSVLLGAETQYF
cdr3_nt: TGCAGCGTACTCCTTGGCGCGGAGACCCAGTACTTC

d_call: .
v_call: TRBV29-1
clone_size: .
j_call: TRBJ1-1
cdr3_aa: CSVVTAEAFF
cdr3_nt: TGCAGCGTTGTGACAGCTGAAGCTTTCTTT

d_call: TRBD1
v_call: TRBV6-5
clone_size: .
j_call: TRBJ1-5
cdr3_aa: CASSYSGGQQPQHF
cdr3_nt: TGTGCCAGCAGTTACTCAGGGGGCCAGCAGCCCCAGCATTTT

d_call: .
v_call: TRBV4-1
clone_size: .
j_call: TRBJ2-6
cdr3_aa: CASSHRGGGANVLTF
cdr3_nt: TGCGCCAGCAGCCACAGGGGTGGTGGGGCCAACGTCCTGACTTTC

d_call: .
v_call: TRBV15
clone_size: .
j_call: TRBJ2-7
cdr3_aa: CATSRDPQGVYEQYF
cdr3_nt: TGTGCCACCAGCAGAGATCCTCAGGGAGTCTACGAGCAGTACTTC

d_call: .
v_call: TRBV10-3
clone_size: few
j_call: TRBJ2-6
cdr3_aa: CAISESKGNGANVLTF
cdr3_nt: TGTGCCATCAGTGAGTCGAAAGGGAACGGGGCCAACGTCCTGACTTTC

d_call: .
v_call: TRBV19
clone_size: .
j_call: TRBJ2-5
cdr3_aa: CASSMPRLGDETQYF
cdr3_nt: TGTGCCAGTAGTATGCCGAGACTAGGGGATGAGACCCAGTACTTC